The 15 T cell receptor beta chains given below trace back to one sample, sequenced in a study of spatial heterogeneity in lung cancer (dated by TCRdb to the late 2010s). Receptor libraries were prepared by 5' RACE. Sequencing was performed on a NextSeq 500. Clones were called with MiXCR by TCRdb after fastp trimmed the public reads at Q25, and only in-frame beta chains were retained. Each CDR3 protein appears once, grouped with its most common genes and DNA. The sample data list over 95,000 distinct CDR3 sequences, and more than 10% of these were observed just once. Approximately 25% of the sample comes from the top ten. The time point label of this sample denotes: blood at routine non-recurrence follow-up after resection. The sample consisted of PBMCs, taken at follow-up. The receptors derive from a female donor with early-stage non-small cell lung cancer.

The genes are TRBV7-3 and TRBJ2-1; 8 nucleotides line up with TRBD2. Germline V CDR1 and CDR2: SGHTA, FQGTGA. The CDR3 sequence is 15 residues long. Germline trimming cut 5 bases from V and 5 bases from J; bases unmatched to any gene: 8. CDR3 amino acids: CASSPNGLANNEQFF. For the CDR3, the DNA is TGTGCCAGCAGCCCTAATGGACTAGCAAACAATGAGCAGTTCTTC.

This clonotype turned up a few times. The chain joins TRBV7-9 to TRBJ2-1; D might be TRBD2 (5 bases). Germline-derived CDR1 and CDR2 are SEHNR and FQNEAQ (reference sequence). V lost 5 bases and J 3 bases, leaving 14 bases between the germline ends. This CDR3 spans 15 amino acids. DNA of the CDR3: TGTGCCAGCAGCCCTCAGCGGAAGCTCTACAATGAGCAGTTCTTC. It translates to CASSPQRKLYNEQFF.

The sample holds many counts of this clonotype. CDR3 sequence reads: CATSESGAQETQYF. CDR3 bases: TGTGCCACCAGTGAGTCGGGGGCTCAAGAGACCCAGTACTTC. The chain combines TRBV24-1 with TRBJ2-5; D possibly matches TRBD1 or TRBD2 (6 bases each). V gave up 4 bases and J gave up 2 bases, with 10 bases separating them. Germline assignment: CDR1 KGHDR and CDR2 SFDVKD. This CDR3 spans 14 amino acids.

The CDR3 DNA sequence: TGTGCCAGCACTCAAGCGGGAGGGGTTTACAATGAGCAGTTCTTC. As protein: CASTQAGGVYNEQFF. The gene calls are TRBV25-1 and TRBJ2-1; TRBD2 aligns across 10 bases. The CDR3 is made up of 15 amino acids. V dropped 7 bases and J dropped 4; count of bases not matched to a gene: 7. Germline CDR1 is MGHDK and CDR2 is SYGVNS.

This clonotype was found many times. This rearrangement joins TRBV20-1 to TRBJ2-1; D is unclear. Germline CDR1 is DFQATT and CDR2 is SNEGSKA (reference sequence). Trimming took off 1 base at V and 1 base at J, with 17 bases between the two ends. This CDR3 contains 17 residues. In DNA form, the CDR3 reads TGCAGTGCTAGAGTTAAACGAGACCCTAGATCCTACAATGAGCAGTTCTTC. Its translation is CSARVKRDPRSYNEQFF.

This clonotype appeared many times. The chain combines TRBV5-1 with TRBJ2-3; TRBD1 matches at 7 bases. The CDR3 is 16 amino acids. Trimming took 4 bases from V and 4 from J; bases not matched to a gene: 12. CDR1 and CDR2 (germline): SGHRS, YFSETQ. The CDR3 DNA follows: TGCGCCAGCAGCCAATTTCGAGGGGGCCGGTCAGATACGCAGTATTTT. Residues: CASSQFRGGRSDTQYF.

This clonotype was picked up one time. The chain combines TRBV9 with TRBJ2-1, with 7 bases matching TRBD2. CDR1 is SGDLS and CDR2 is YYNGEE in the germline V gene. The CDR3 extends over 16 amino acids. Unmatched junction bases numbered 7, after V lost 0 bases and J lost 4 bases. CDR3 coding DNA: TGTGCCAGCAGCGTAGGGGCGGGAGTCGGGTACAATGAGCAGTTCTTC. Its protein product is CASSVGAGVGYNEQFF.

This chain joins TRBV6-2 or TRBV6-3 and TRBJ2-5; 9 bases match TRBD2. The CDR3 spans 16 residues. From germline, CDR1 is MNHEY and CDR2 SVGEGT. V dropped 7 bases and J dropped 0; count of bases not matched to a gene: 9. CDR3 loop: CASIPGTSPYQETQYF. CDR3 bases: TGTGCCAGCATTCCGGGGACTAGCCCTTACCAAGAGACCCAGTACTTC.

The genes are TRBV9 and TRBJ2-1, with D unclear. The V gene's germline CDR1 is SGDLS and CDR2 YYNGEE. CDR3 length: 15 residues. V was cut by 7 bases and J by 0 bases, with 14 bases left in between. The CDR3 region is CASGMDPSSYNEQFF. In DNA, the CDR3 is TGTGCCAGCGGGATGGACCCGAGCTCCTACAATGAGCAGTTCTTC.

Only a few counts were recorded for this clonotype. The J gene is TRBJ2-3, the V gene TRBV7-9; D not certain. Per the germline V gene, CDR1 is SEHNR and CDR2 is FQNEAQ (reference sequence). The CDR3 is 13 residues long. V dropped 4 bases and J dropped 4 bases, with 9 bases sitting between them. The CDR3, as DNA: TGTGCCAGCAGCTCAAGTGGGTCAGATACGCAGTATTTT. It encodes CASSSSGSDTQYF. Variable domain in full (rest from reference TRBV7-9 and TRBJ2-3): DTGVSQNPRHKITKRGQNVTFRCDPISEHNRLYWYRQTLGQGPEFLTYFQNEAQLEKSRLLSDRFSAERPKGSFSTLEIQRTEQGDSAMYLCASSSSGSDTQYFGPGTRLTVL.

This clonotype was recorded many times. The genes are TRBV20-1 and TRBJ2-4; D uncertain. The CDR3 extends over 14 amino acids. V was pared by 6 bases and J by 5 bases, with 17 bases between. Germline lookup yields CDR1 DFQATT and CDR2 SNEGSKA (reference sequence). CDR3 sequence reads: CSASKDRPQNIQYF. DNA for the CDR3: TGCAGTGCCTCTAAGGACCGGCCTCAAAACATTCAGTACTTC.

This clonotype was recorded many times. The J gene is TRBJ1-1, the V gene TRBV4-2, with a possible D match to TRBD1 (5 bases). The CDR3 loop spans 15 amino acids. V was pared by 1 base and J by 3 bases, with 12 bases between. In germline, CDR1 is LGHNA, CDR2 YNFKEQ. The CDR3 protein is CASSQGMGGYTEAFF. CDR3 in DNA: TGTGCCAGCAGCCAAGGAATGGGGGGTTACACTGAAGCTTTCTTT.

In this sample, this clonotype turned up a few times. This chain links TRBV28 with TRBJ2-1; maybe TRBD2 (9 bases). The CDR3 loop spans 19 amino acids. The V gene's germline CDR1 is MDHEN and CDR2 SYDVKM. V lost 5 bases, J lost 4 bases, and 27 bases lay in between. The CDR3 spells CASSDWELAGQVFYNEQFF. In DNA, the CDR3 is TGTGCCAGCAGTGACTGGGAGCTAGCGGGACAGGTATTTTACAATGAGCAGTTCTTC. The whole variable domain, filled in from reference TRBV28 and TRBJ2-1, reads DVKVTQSSRYLVKRTGEKVFLECVQDMDHENMFWYRQDPGLGLRLIYFSYDVKMKEKGDIPEGYSVSREKKERFSLILESASTNQTSMYLCASSDWELAGQVFYNEQFFGPGTRLTVL.

This chain links TRBV6-1 with TRBJ1-5; 7 positions match TRBD1. V was clipped by 5 bases and J by 3 bases; unmatched bases: 4. The CDR3 runs 14 residues. Germline CDR1 MNHNS, CDR2 SASEGT. CDR3 sequence: CASSPGQPNQPQHF. Written as DNA, the CDR3 is TGTGCCAGCAGTCCGGGACAGCCCAATCAGCCCCAGCATTTT.

This clonotype was counted ten times or more. V usage is TRBV28 and J usage is TRBJ1-1; D unclear. The CDR3 totals 15 residues. Trimming shortened V by 0 bases and J by 0 bases, and 8 bases separated the two germline ends. Germline loops: CDR1 MDHEN, CDR2 SYDVKM. The CDR3 coding sequence is TGTGCCAGCAGTTTATGGGGTCGGATGAACACTGAAGCTTTCTTT. Translating it yields CASSLWGRMNTEAFF.